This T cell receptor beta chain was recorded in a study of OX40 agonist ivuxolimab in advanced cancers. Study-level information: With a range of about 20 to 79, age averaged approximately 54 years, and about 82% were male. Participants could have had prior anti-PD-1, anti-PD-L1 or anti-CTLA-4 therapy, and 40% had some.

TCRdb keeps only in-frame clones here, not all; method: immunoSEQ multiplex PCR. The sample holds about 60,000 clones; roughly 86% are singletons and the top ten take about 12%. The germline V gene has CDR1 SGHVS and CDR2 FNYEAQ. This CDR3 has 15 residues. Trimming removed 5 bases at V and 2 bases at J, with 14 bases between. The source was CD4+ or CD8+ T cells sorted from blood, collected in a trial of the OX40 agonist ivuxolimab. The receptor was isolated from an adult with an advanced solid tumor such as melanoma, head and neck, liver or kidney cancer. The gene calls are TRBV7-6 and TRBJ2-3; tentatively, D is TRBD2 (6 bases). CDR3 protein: CASSALDYATDTQYF. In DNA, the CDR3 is TGTGCCAGCAGCGCCCTGGACTACGCCACAGATACGCAGTATTTT.